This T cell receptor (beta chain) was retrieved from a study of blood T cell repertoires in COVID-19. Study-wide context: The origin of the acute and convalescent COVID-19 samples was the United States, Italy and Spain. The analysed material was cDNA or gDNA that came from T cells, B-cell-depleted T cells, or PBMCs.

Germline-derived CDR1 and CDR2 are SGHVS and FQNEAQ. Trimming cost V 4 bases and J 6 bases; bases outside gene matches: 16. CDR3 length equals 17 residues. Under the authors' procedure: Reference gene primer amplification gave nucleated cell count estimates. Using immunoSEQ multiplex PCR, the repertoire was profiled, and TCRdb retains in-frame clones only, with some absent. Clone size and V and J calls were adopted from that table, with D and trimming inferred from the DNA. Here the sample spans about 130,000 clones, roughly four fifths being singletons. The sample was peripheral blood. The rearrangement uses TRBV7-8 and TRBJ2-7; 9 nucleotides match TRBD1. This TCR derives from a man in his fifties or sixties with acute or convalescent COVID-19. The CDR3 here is CASSYNLLTGGGSEQYF. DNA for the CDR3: TGTGCCAGCAGCTACAATCTATTGACAGGGGGTGGTAGCGAGCAGTACTTC.